This section outlines one T cell receptor (beta chain) sequence together with its context. Its antigen is unknown. TCRdb's copy holds only in-frame clones and misses some; the assay was immunoSEQ multiplex PCR. Among around 20,000 clones listed, roughly nine tenths were seen once. The sample comes from a study of blood T cell dynamics during melanoma immunotherapy. Across the study: First-line therapy was either pembrolizumab or nivolumab with ipilimumab for metastatic melanoma.

Study-level points and caveats: The study could not tell melanoma-specific clones from general immune activation.

Time point defined: week 3, after first cycle of checkpoint inhibitor. Blood was drawn before treatment and at week 3 after checkpoint blockade. The CDR3 totals 16 residues. Per the germline V gene, CDR1 is SGHRS and CDR2 is YFSETQ. Trimming took 0 bases from V and 3 from J; bases not matched to a gene: 3. The chain combines TRBV5-1 with TRBJ2-3, with 11 bases matching TRBD2. Sequences were derived from blood, sampled from a patient treated with checkpoint blockade. The sequence came from a human donor with melanoma. The CDR3: CASSLGLAGRTDTQYF. The CDR3 DNA reads TGCGCCAGCAGCTTGGGACTAGCGGGAAGGACAGATACGCAGTATTTT.